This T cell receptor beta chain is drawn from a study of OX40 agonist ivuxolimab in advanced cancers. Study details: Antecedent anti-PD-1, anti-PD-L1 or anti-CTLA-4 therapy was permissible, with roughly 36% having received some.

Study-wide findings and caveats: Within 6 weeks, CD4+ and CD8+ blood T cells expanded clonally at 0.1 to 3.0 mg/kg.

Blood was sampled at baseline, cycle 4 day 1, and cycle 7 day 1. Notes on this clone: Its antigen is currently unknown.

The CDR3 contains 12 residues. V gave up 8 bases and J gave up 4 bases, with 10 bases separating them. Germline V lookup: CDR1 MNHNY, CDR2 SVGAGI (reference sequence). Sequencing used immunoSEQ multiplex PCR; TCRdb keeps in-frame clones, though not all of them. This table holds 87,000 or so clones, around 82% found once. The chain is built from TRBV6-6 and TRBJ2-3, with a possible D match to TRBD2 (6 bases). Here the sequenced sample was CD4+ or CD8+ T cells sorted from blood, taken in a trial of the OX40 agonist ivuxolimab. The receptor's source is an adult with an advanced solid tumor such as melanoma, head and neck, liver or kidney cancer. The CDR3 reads CASGLAADTQYF. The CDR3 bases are TGTGCCAGCGGGTTAGCGGCAGATACGCAGTATTTT.